This T cell receptor beta chain originates from a study of T cells in Graves' hyperthyroidism and ophthalmopathy. General study points: Expanded thyroid clonotypes (above 0.001) were mostly also found in blood. Ophthalmopathy was predicted by the model a median of roughly 6 months ahead of onset.

Trimming removed 0 bases at V and 4 bases at J, with 6 bases between. The CDR3 covers 13 residues. Per germline, CDR1 LGHDT and CDR2 YNNKEL (reference sequence). In this sample, this clonotype turned up many times. No antigen is known for it. At first hyperthyroidism diagnosis, before any ophthalmopathy symptoms, the blood sample was collected. Using RNA transcripts as the source, TCR beta CDR3 regions were amplified. RT-PCR in the first round (using the HTBI primer set) targeted the TCR CDR3. MiXCR, applied by TCRdb to the multiplex PCR reads, yields one record per CDR3 protein. The data show under 750,000 distinct CDR3 sequences, 18% seen once.

J is TRBJ1-2 and V is TRBV3-1; no clear D. Sequenced input: blood. The clonotype originates from a woman aged 45-59 years with Graves' hyperthyroidism that later progressed to Graves' ophthalmopathy. CDR3: CASSQDPSYGYTF. For the CDR3, the DNA is TGTGCCAGCAGCCAAGATCCCTCCTATGGCTACACCTTC.